The 20 T cell receptor beta chains below were found in one sample sequenced in a study of cytomegalovirus exposure and HLA in healthy donors. PCR used 60 Vbeta primers and 13 Jbeta primers. Method: immunoSEQ multiplex PCR; TCRdb's copy keeps in-frame clones and lacks some. The sample includes 120,000 or so clones, roughly 18% seen only once; the top ten take approximately 2.9%. Sequences were obtained from PBMCs. These receptors came from a female donor in good health and CMV-seropositive.

V and J are TRBV11-3 and TRBJ2-1; TRBD2 aligns across 8 bases. The CDR3 spans 16 residues. V shed 5 bases and J 7 bases; nucleotides not matched to a gene: 13. Germline assignment: CDR1 SGHNT and CDR2 YENEEA. CDR3 bases: TGTGCCAGCAGCCGACCACAGGCGGGGGGCCCAAATGAGCAGTTCTTC. Its protein product is CASSRPQAGGPNEQFF.

The chain uses TRBV4-3 and TRBJ1-2; 9 nucleotides match TRBD1. The junction had 6 bases not matched to a gene; V was cut back by 0 bases and J by 4 bases. The CDR3 spans 16 residues. Looked up from germline, CDR1 is LGHNA and CDR2 is YSLEER. The DNA for the CDR3 is TGCGCCAGCAGCCAAGAGCCGGGACAGGGACTCTATGGCTACACCTTC. It is translated as CASSQEPGQGLYGYTF.

This clone occurred a few times. This chain uses TRBV5-4 with TRBJ2-5, with D tentatively TRBD1 (6 bases). Germline values: CDR1 SGHNT, CDR2 YYREEE (reference sequence). Trimming removed 3 bases from V and 2 bases from J, with 14 bases in between. There are 15 residues in the CDR3. CDR3 amino acids: CASSYRERGQETQYF. CDR3 nucleotide sequence: TGTGCCAGCAGCTACAGGGAAAGGGGGCAAGAGACCCAGTACTTC.

This clone has a handful of counts. The genes are TRBV4-1 and TRBJ2-2; no definite D call. V was trimmed by 1 base and J by 10 bases, leaving 7 bases between them. The length of the CDR3 is 12 residues. Germline V gene sequence: CDR1 MGHRA, CDR2 YSYEKL. The CDR3 bases are TGCGCCAGCAGCCAAGTCGGGTTGGAGCTGTTTTTT. Amino acid sequence: CASSQVGLELFF.

This chain connects TRBV7-9 to TRBJ1-2; possibly TRBD1 for D (5 bases). V gave up 5 bases and J gave up 1 base, with 14 bases separating them. Germline V gives CDR1 SEHNR, CDR2 FQNEAQ (reference sequence). This CDR3 region has 15 residues. The CDR3 sequence: CASSPGWRDNYGYTF. As DNA, the CDR3 is TGTGCCAGCAGCCCAGGGTGGCGGGATAACTATGGCTACACCTTC.

V gene TRBV19 combines with J gene TRBJ2-1; no clear D gene. V was cut by 1 base and J by 5 bases, with 9 bases left in between. Germline V gene sequence: CDR1 LNHDA, CDR2 SQIVND (reference sequence). This CDR3 comprises 14 residues. CDR3 amino acids: CASSIANLDNEQFF. DNA for the CDR3: TGTGCCAGTAGTATAGCTAACTTAGACAATGAGCAGTTCTTC.

CDR3 sequence (DNA): TGTGCCAGCAGCTCATACAGGGGGCTGTACGAGCAGTACTTC. Its protein is CASSSYRGLYEQYF. The rearrangement links TRBV7-2 to TRBJ2-7, with TRBD1 identical over 9 bases. This CDR3 is built from 14 residues. Germline V lookup: CDR1 SGHTA, CDR2 FQGNSA. V was pared by 4 bases and J by 4 bases, with 5 bases of the junction left unmatched.

The rearrangement uses TRBV28 and TRBJ1-5; TRBD1 matches at 8 bases. J was trimmed by 6 bases and V by 5 bases; bases with no gene match: 12. The CDR3 consists of 16 residues. Germline lookup yields CDR1 MDHEN and CDR2 SYDVKM. The CDR3 DNA follows: TGTGCCAGCAGTATCCGGGACAGGCGTTTACTTCAGCCCCAGCATTTT. This codes for CASSIRDRRLLQPQHF.

Concerning this clone itself: One end of the junction is discordant with germline, which a read error may explain. The sample carries other DNA sequences with the same CDR3. The V gene is TRBV7-7, the J gene TRBJ1-1, with D possibly TRBD1 on 5 matching bases. CDR1 and CDR2 from the germline V gene are SSHAT and FNYEAQ (reference sequence). The CDR3 length is 17 residues. CDR3 in DNA: TGTGCTAGCAGCTTAGCTAGGCATGGGGGGATGAACACTGAGGCTTTCTTT. It encodes CASSLARHGGMNTEAFF.

The CDR3 loop is CASSLGSSYEQYF. CDR3 nucleotides: TGTGCCAGCAGCTTGGGGAGCTCCTACGAGCAGTACTTC. The rearrangement links TRBV5-5 to TRBJ2-7; no reliable D call. Trimming cost V 0 bases and J 0 bases, with 4 bases left between them. Per germline, CDR1 SGHKS and CDR2 YYEKEE (reference sequence). The CDR3 runs to 13 residues. The full variable domain, with the rest looked up from reference TRBV5-5 and TRBJ2-7, is DAGVTQSPTHLIKTRGQQVTLRCSPISGHKSVSWYQQVLGQGPQFIFQYYEKEERGRGNFPDRFSARQFPNYSSELNVNALLLGDSALYLCASSLGSSYEQYFGPGTRLTVT.

The chain joins TRBV11-2 to TRBJ1-1; possibly TRBD1 for D (5 bases). This CDR3 spans 15 amino acids. Trimming stripped 2 bases from V and 2 bases from J, with 12 bases between. The germline gives CDR1 SGHAT, CDR2 FQNNGV. The CDR3 nucleotides read TGTGCCAGCAGCTTATGGGTACAGGTTAACACTGAAGCTTTCTTT. Translated: CASSLWVQVNTEAFF.

The chain recombines TRBV2 with TRBJ1-1; no reliable D call. V lost 3 bases, J lost 2 bases, and 7 bases lay in between. The CDR3 covers 13 residues. Germline V gene sequence: CDR1 SNHLY, CDR2 FYNNEI. The DNA of the CDR3 is TGTGCCAGCAGTGATCAACATAACACTGAAGCTTTCTTT. Its translation: CASSDQHNTEAFF.

This clone was observed a handful of times. The genes are TRBV28 and TRBJ2-1; D may be TRBD2 (6 bases). V was trimmed by 8 bases and J by 12 bases, leaving 20 bases between them. The CDR3 runs 13 residues. Germline V gives CDR1 MDHEN, CDR2 SYDVKM. The CDR3 reads CASADRAAGWQFF. CDR3 DNA sequence: TGTGCCAGCGCAGACCGCGCGGCGGGGTGGCAGTTCTTC.

This clone was observed a handful of times. This chain uses TRBV2 with TRBJ2-1, with 8 bases that match TRBD2. This CDR3 comprises 13 residues. J gave up 10 bases and V 6 bases, and 8 bases lay outside the gene matches. Germline V gives CDR1 SNHLY, CDR2 FYNNEI. Here the CDR3 reads CASSQRGPLEQFF. CDR3 nucleotide sequence: TGTGCCAGCAGCCAGCGGGGGCCTCTGGAGCAGTTCTTC.

V usage is TRBV6-5 and J usage is TRBJ1-2, with TRBD1 matching 9 bases. Trimming took 2 bases from V and 6 from J; bases not matched to a gene: 1. CDR3 length: 13 amino acids. Per germline, CDR1 MNHEY and CDR2 SVGAGI. The CDR3 spells CASSYRDRDGYTF. CDR3 DNA: TGTGCCAGCAGTTACCGGGACAGGGATGGCTACACCTTC.

The rearrangement joins TRBV14 to TRBJ2-5; TRBD1 matches 10 bases. This CDR3 is built from 15 residues. Trimming removed 5 bases from V and 3 bases from J; junction bases left unmatched: 6. Germline assignment: CDR1 SGHDN and CDR2 FVKESK. This CDR3 reads CASSGGTGVKETQYF. For the CDR3, the DNA is TGTGCCAGCAGCGGGGGGACAGGGGTAAAAGAGACCCAGTACTTC.

This clone came up a few times. The chain has TRBV5-1 and TRBJ1-1; D uncertain. The V gene's germline CDR1 is SGHRS and CDR2 YFSETQ. This CDR3 comprises 13 residues. V was shortened by 4 bases and J by 1 base, with 8 bases between the two germline ends. The CDR3 loop reads CASSPEANTEAFF. CDR3 bases: TGCGCCAGCAGCCCGGAGGCGAACACTGAAGCTTTCTTT.

The gene calls are TRBV5-1 and TRBJ1-1; D is unclear. The CDR3 runs 16 residues. From germline, CDR1 is SGHRS and CDR2 YFSETQ. V lost 3 bases to trimming and J lost 1 base, with 16 bases between them. DNA of the CDR3: TGCGCCAGCAGCTGGAGGACGGGAACTCCGAACACTGAAGCTTTCTTT. Protein product: CASSWRTGTPNTEAFF.

This clone showed up just a few times. V usage is TRBV13 and J usage is TRBJ1-6; D is unclear. The CDR3 spans 14 residues. Trimming stripped 5 bases from V and 9 bases from J, with 14 bases between. From germline, CDR1 is PRHDT and CDR2 FYEKMQ (reference sequence). The CDR3 nucleotides read TGTGCCAGCAGCCCACACTACGAGAGTTCACCCCTCCACTTT. Encoded protein: CASSPHYESSPLHF.

This clone was seen a few times. CDR3 protein: CASSGRLGGYEQYF. CDR3 nucleotide sequence: TGTGCCAGCAGTGGGAGACTAGGCGGCTACGAGCAGTACTTC. The chain is built from TRBV28 and TRBJ2-7; TRBD2 is a possible D gene (6 bases). Germline V gives CDR1 MDHEN, CDR2 SYDVKM. The V end was cut by 5 bases, the J end by 3 bases, with 14 bases between. CDR3 length: 14 amino acids.